This T cell receptor beta chain was sequenced for a study of CXCR3-negative and CXCR3-positive naive CD8 T cells. UMI-tagged TRB cDNA libraries were built via 5' RACE. TCRdb re-called the 5' RACE reads and catalogs CDR3 proteins one per entry, DNA excluded. The sample has tens of thousands of distinct CDR3 sequences. General study results and limits: Comparably high diversity was seen in both naive subsets, and much lower diversity in memory CD8+ cells. The study found more hydrophobic TRB CDR3s in CXCR3-positive naive cells than in CXCR3-negative naive cells.

A note on this clonotype: Its specificity is not known.

This clonotype was obtained from a human donor in good health. Some clones in this sample may be carry-over from other donors' samples. What was sequenced was naive CXCR3- CD8+ T cells from blood. As for subset: CD45RO-CCR7+CD27+CD95- naive CD8+ T cells lacking CXCR3 (TNR3-).

CDR3 region: CASSYTGAVNTEAFF. The chain recombines TRBV6-6 with TRBJ1-1; the TRBD1 assignment by TCRdb is unverifiable without DNA. Germline CDR1 and CDR2: MNHNY and SVGAGI (reference sequence). The CDR3 consists of 15 residues.